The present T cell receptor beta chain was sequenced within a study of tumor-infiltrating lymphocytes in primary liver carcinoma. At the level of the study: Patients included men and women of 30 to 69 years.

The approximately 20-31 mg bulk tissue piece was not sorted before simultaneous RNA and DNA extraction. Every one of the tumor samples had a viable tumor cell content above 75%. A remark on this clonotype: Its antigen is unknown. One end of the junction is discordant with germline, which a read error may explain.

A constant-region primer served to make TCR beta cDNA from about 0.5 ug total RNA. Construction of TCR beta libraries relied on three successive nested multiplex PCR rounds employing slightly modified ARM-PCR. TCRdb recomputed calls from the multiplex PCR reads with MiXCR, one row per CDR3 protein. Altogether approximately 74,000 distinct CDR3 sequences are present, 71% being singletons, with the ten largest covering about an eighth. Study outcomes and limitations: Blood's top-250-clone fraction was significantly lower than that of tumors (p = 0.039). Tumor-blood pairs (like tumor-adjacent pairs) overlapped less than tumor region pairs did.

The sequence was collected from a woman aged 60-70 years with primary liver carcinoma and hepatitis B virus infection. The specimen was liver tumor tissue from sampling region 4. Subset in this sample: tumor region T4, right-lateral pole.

The CDR3 loop reads CASSNGTGRETHHF. CDR3 DNA sequence: TGTGCCAGCAGCAACGGGACAGGGAGGGAGACCCATCACTTC. The gene calls are TRBV6-6 and TRBJ2-5; 9 bases line up with TRBD1. Germline assignment: CDR1 MNHNY and CDR2 SVGAGI (reference sequence). The CDR3 has 14 amino acids.